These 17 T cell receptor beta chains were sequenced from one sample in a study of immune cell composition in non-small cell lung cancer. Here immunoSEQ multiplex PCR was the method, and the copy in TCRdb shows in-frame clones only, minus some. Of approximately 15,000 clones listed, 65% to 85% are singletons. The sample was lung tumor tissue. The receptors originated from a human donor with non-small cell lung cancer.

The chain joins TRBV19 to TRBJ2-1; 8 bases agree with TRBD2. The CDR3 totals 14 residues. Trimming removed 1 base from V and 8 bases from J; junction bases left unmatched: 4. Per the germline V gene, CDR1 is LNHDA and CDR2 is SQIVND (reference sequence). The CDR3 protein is CASSIAGGRDEQFF. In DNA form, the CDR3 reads TGTGCCAGTAGTATAGCGGGAGGGAGGGATGAGCAGTTCTTC.

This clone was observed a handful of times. CDR3 nucleotides: TGTGCCAGTAGTCTCCCCGTATCGACAGCTAACTATGGCTACACCTTC. It is translated as CASSLPVSTANYGYTF. The V and J genes are TRBV19 and TRBJ1-2; D may be TRBD1 (5 bases). Germline lookup yields CDR1 LNHDA and CDR2 SQIVND (reference sequence). Trimming took 5 bases from V and 0 from J, leaving 16 bases between them. This CDR3 contains 16 residues.

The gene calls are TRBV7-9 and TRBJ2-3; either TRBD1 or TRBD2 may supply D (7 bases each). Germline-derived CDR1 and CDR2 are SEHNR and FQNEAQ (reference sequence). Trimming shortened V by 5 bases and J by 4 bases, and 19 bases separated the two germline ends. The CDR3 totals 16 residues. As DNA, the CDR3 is TGTGCCAGCAGCGCAATTGGGGAGGGGGCGGCAGATACGCAGTATTTT. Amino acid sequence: CASSAIGEGAADTQYF.

The CDR3 here is CASSYSPDNSPLHF. The CDR3 DNA is TGTGCCAGCAGTTACTCTCCGGATAATTCACCCCTCCACTTT. The gene calls are TRBV6-6 and TRBJ1-6; D gene uncertain. The CDR3 loop spans 14 amino acids. The germline V gene has CDR1 MNHNY and CDR2 SVGAGI (reference sequence). The ends were cut back, 0 bases at V and 5 bases at J, with 5 bases in the middle.

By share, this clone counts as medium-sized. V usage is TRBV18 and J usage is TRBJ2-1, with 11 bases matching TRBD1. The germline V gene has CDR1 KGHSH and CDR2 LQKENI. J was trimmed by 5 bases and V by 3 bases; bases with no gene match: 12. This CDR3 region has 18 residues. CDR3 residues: CASSPRDWTGGYNNEQFF. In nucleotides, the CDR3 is TGTGCCAGCTCACCTCGAGACTGGACAGGGGGCTATAACAATGAGCAGTTCTTC. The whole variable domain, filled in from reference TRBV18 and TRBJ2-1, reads NAGVMQNPRHLVRRRGQEARLRCSPMKGHSHVYWYRQLPEEGLKFMVYLQKENIIDESGMPKERFSAEFPKEGPSILRIQQVVRGDSAAYFCASSPRDWTGGYNNEQFFGPGTRLTVL.

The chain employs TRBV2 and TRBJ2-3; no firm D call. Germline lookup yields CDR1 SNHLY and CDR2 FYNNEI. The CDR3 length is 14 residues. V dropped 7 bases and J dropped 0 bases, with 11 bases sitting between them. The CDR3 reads CASTTLSSTDTQYF. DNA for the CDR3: TGTGCCAGCACCACGCTGTCGAGCACAGATACGCAGTATTTT.

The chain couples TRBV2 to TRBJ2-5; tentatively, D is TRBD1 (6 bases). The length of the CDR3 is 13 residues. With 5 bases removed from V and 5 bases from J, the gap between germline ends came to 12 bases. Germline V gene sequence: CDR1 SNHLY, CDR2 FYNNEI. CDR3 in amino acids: CASSYRRGETQYF. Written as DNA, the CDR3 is TGTGCCAGCAGTTACAGAAGGGGGGAGACCCAGTACTTC. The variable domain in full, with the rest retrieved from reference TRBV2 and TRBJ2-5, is EPEVTQTPSHQVTQMGQEVILRCVPISNHLYFYWYRQILGQKVEFLVSFYNNEISEKSEIFDDQFSVERPDGSNFTLKIRSTKLEDSAMYFCASSYRRGETQYFGPGTRLLVL.

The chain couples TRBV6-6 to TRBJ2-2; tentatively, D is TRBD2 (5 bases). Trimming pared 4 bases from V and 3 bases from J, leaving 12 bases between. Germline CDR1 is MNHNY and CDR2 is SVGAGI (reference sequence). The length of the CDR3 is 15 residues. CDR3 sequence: CASSSEDRYTGELFF. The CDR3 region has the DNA TGTGCCAGCAGTTCGGAGGACCGGTACACCGGGGAGCTGTTTTTT.

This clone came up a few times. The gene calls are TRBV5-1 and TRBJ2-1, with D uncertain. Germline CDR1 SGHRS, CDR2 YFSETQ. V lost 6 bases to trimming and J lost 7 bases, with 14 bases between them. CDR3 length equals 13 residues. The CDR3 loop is CASTPDAVNEQFF. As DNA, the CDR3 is TGCGCCAGCACCCCTGATGCGGTAAATGAGCAGTTCTTC. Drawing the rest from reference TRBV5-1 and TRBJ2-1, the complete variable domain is KAGVTQTPRYLIKTRGQQVTLSCSPISGHRSVSWYQQTPGQGLQFLFEYFSETQRNKGNFPGRFSGRQFSNSRSEMNVSTLELGDSALYLCASTPDAVNEQFFGPGTRLTVL.

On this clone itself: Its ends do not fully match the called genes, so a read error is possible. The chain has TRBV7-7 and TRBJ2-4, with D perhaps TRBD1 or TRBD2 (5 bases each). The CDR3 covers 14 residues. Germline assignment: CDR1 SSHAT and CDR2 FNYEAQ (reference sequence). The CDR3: CASNPRDPHNIQYF. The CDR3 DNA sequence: TGTGCTAGCAACCCCCGGGACCCGCATAACATTCAGTACTTC.

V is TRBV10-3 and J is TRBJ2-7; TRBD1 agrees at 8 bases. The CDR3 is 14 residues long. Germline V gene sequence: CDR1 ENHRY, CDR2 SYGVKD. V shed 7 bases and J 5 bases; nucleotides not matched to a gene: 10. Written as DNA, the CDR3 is TGTGCCATCACTCGGTCCCAGGGGGCGGACGAGCAGTACTTC. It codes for CAITRSQGADEQYF.

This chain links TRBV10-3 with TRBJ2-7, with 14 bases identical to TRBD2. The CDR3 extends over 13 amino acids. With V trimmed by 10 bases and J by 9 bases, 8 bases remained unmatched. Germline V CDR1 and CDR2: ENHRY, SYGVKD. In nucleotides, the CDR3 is TGTGCCACGGGACTAGCGGGGGCAGACGGGCAGTACTTC. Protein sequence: CATGLAGADGQYF.

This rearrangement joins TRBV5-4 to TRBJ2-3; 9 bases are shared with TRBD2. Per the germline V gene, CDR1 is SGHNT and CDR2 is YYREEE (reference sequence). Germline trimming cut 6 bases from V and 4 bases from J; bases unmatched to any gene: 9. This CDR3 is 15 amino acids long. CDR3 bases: TGTGCCAGCAAGGACAAACTAGCGGGCTCAGATACGCAGTATTTT. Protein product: CASKDKLAGSDTQYF.

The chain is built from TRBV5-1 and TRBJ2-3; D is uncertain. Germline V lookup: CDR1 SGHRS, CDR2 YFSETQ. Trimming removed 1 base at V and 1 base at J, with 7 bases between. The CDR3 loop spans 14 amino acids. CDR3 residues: CASSLNSGTDTQYF. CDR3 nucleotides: TGCGCCAGCAGCTTGAACTCGGGCACAGATACGCAGTATTTT.

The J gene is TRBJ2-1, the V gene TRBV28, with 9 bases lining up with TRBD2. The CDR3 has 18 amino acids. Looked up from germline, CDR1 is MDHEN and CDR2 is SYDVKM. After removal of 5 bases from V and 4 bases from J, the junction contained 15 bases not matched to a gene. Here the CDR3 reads CASSPYRLAGVRYNEQFF. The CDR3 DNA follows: TGTGCCAGCAGTCCCTACCGTTTAGCGGGAGTACGTTACAATGAGCAGTTCTTC.

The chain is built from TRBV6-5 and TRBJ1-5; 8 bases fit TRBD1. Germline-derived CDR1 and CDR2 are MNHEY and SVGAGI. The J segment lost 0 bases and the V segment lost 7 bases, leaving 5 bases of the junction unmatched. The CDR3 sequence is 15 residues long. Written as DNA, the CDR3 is TGTGCCAGCATTGTGACAGGGGATAGCAATCAGCCCCAGCATTTT. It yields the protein CASIVTGDSNQPQHF.

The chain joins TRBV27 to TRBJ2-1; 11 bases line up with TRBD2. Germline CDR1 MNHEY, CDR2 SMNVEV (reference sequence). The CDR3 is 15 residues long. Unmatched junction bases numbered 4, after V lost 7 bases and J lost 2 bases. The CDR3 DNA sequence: TGTGCCAGCACCATAGCGGGAGGGCCCTACAATGAGCAGTTCTTC. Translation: CASTIAGGPYNEQFF.